Each of the 18 T cell receptor beta chains below was sequenced from the same sample in a study of cytomegalovirus exposure and HLA in healthy donors. In the PCR, 60 Vbeta and 13 Jbeta primers were used. Sequenced by immunoSEQ multiplex PCR; TCRdb stores in-frame clones only, minus some. The sample yields about 160,000 clones, about 80% seen once. Sequencing input: PBMCs. The receptors shown here come from a young man in good health and CMV-seropositive.

The rearrangement uses TRBV2 and TRBJ2-5; TRBD1 agrees at 8 bases. V trimming: 6 bases; J trimming: 2 bases; junction bases outside the gene matches: 5. The V gene's germline CDR1 is SNHLY and CDR2 FYNNEI. The CDR3 spans 14 residues. CDR3 sequence: CASSTGQVQETQYF. CDR3 in DNA: TGTGCCAGCAGCACGGGACAGGTTCAAGAGACCCAGTACTTC.

This sequence joins TRBV2 and TRBJ1-2, with D perhaps TRBD1 (6 bases). Trimming removed 8 bases from V and 8 bases from J, with 12 bases in between. The CDR3 contains 11 residues. The germline V gene has CDR1 SNHLY and CDR2 FYNNEI. The DNA for the CDR3 is TGTGCCAGCCAGGCAGGGGAAGGCTACACCTTC. Translated, it gives CASQAGEGYTF. Using reference TRBV2 and TRBJ1-2 for the parts outside the CDR3, the full variable domain is EPEVTQTPSHQVTQMGQEVILRCVPISNHLYFYWYRQILGQKVEFLVSFYNNEISEKSEIFDDQFSVERPDGSNFTLKIRSTKLEDSAMYFCASQAGEGYTFGSGTRLTVV.

The chain recombines TRBV15 with TRBJ2-3; D is uncertain. The germline V and J ends were trimmed by 2 bases and 7 bases, with 13 bases remaining between them. Germline V gene lookup returns CDR1 LNHNV and CDR2 YYDKDF (reference sequence). This CDR3 comprises 14 residues. CDR3 sequence reads: CATSRSPAWYTQYF. CDR3 bases: TGTGCCACCAGCAGATCCCCCGCGTGGTATACGCAGTATTTT. Variable domain in full (rest from reference TRBV15 and TRBJ2-3): DAMVIQNPRYQVTQFGKPVTLSCSQTLNHNVMYWYQQKSSQAPKLLFHYYDKDFNNEADTPDNFQSRRPNTSFCFLDIRSPGLGDTAMYLCATSRSPAWYTQYFGPGTRLTVL.

V usage is TRBV2 and J usage is TRBJ2-2; TRBD2 might be the D (6 bases). V dropped 3 bases and J dropped 0 bases, with 11 bases sitting between them. From germline, CDR1 is SNHLY and CDR2 FYNNEI. There are 16 residues in the CDR3. The CDR3 loop reads CASSDVGGTNTGELFF. The CDR3 region has the DNA TGTGCCAGCAGTGATGTCGGGGGTACGAACACCGGGGAGCTGTTTTTT.

In its sample, this clone was seen a few times. The rearrangement uses TRBV28 and TRBJ1-5; no reliable D call. From germline, CDR1 is MDHEN and CDR2 SYDVKM. The CDR3 is 19 amino acids. Trimming shortened V by 3 bases and J by 1 base, and 22 bases separated the two germline ends. The CDR3 loop reads CASSFLLPTLRGSNQPQHF. The CDR3, as DNA: TGTGCCAGCAGTTTCCTCTTACCTACCCTTAGAGGGAGCAATCAGCCCCAGCATTTT.

This chain joins TRBV9 and TRBJ1-5; TRBD1 matches 8 bases. Trimming removed 4 bases from V and 4 bases from J; junction bases left unmatched: 4. The CDR3 covers 14 residues. Germline V gene sequence: CDR1 SGDLS, CDR2 YYNGEE. In DNA form, the CDR3 reads TGTGCCAGCAGCAAGACAGGGGAAAATCAGCCCCAGCATTTT. Amino acids: CASSKTGENQPQHF.

To note about this clone: Other DNA sequences from this sample encode an identical CDR3 as well. The CDR3 sequence: CATGGLYSNQPQHF. CDR3 coding DNA: TGTGCCACAGGGGGGCTATATAGCAATCAGCCCCAGCATTTT. V gene TRBV6-1 combines with J gene TRBJ1-5; 7 bases align to TRBD1. The germline V gene has CDR1 MNHNS and CDR2 SASEGT. J was trimmed by 0 bases and V by 10 bases; bases with no gene match: 6. This CDR3 contains 14 residues.

The chain links TRBV25-1 to TRBJ2-3, with TRBD2 matching 15 bases. The CDR3 sequence is 18 residues long. V was clipped by 1 base and J by 2 bases; unmatched bases: 4. Germline CDR1 and CDR2: MGHDK and SYGVNS. CDR3 nucleotides: TGTGCCAGCAGTGAATCTGGGACTAGCGGGGGGTTCACAGATACGCAGTATTTT. Protein product: CASSESGTSGGFTDTQYF.

The chain joins TRBV18 to TRBJ1-2; TRBD1 might be the D (5 bases). Germline lookup yields CDR1 KGHSH and CDR2 LQKENI. The CDR3 is 13 amino acids. Trimming shortened V by 6 bases and J by 1 base, and 9 bases separated the two germline ends. Written as DNA, the CDR3 is TGTGCCAGCTCTCCGACAGATAACTATGGCTACACCTTC. Its protein product is CASSPTDNYGYTF.

This chain uses TRBV7-8 with TRBJ2-7, with 8 bases aligning to TRBD1. The CDR3 contains 15 residues. V gave up 5 bases and J gave up 7 bases; unmatched junction bases: 13. Germline V lookup: CDR1 SGHVS, CDR2 FQNEAQ. The DNA of the CDR3 is TGTGCCAGCAGCACTATCAGGGGGCGTGGGTGGGAGCAGTACTTC. This sequence encodes CASSTIRGRGWEQYF.

The chain is built from TRBV28 and TRBJ1-6; 9 bases match TRBD1. Germline CDR1 reads MDHEN; CDR2 reads SYDVKM. The CDR3 sequence is 12 residues long. V was clipped by 6 bases and J by 10 bases; unmatched bases: 1. This CDR3 is CASRTGGSPLHF. CDR3 DNA: TGTGCCAGCAGGACAGGGGGATCACCCCTCCACTTT.

The chain has TRBV19 and TRBJ2-5; the D gene is possibly TRBD1 (6 bases). The J call may be wrong; the DNA end is better matched by TRBJ2-7. This CDR3 has 16 amino acids. In germline, CDR1 is LNHDA, CDR2 SQIVND (reference sequence). The CDR3: CASSFIDRQVPYEQYF. CDR3 DNA: TGTGCCAGTAGTTTCATCGACAGACAGGTCCCCTACGAGCAGTACTTC.

This chain uses TRBV2 with TRBJ2-1; 11 nucleotides match TRBD2. CDR1 and CDR2 from the germline V gene are SNHLY and FYNNEI. The CDR3 has 15 residues. V was clipped by 7 bases and J by 2 bases; unmatched bases: 4. The CDR3 DNA reads TGTGCCAGCACCCGACTAGCGGGACCCTACAATGAGCAGTTCTTC. This translates into CASTRLAGPYNEQFF.

This chain links TRBV30 with TRBJ1-1, with no clear D. V was pared by 1 base and J by 4 bases, with 7 bases between. Germline assignment: CDR1 GTSNPN and CDR2 SVGIG (reference sequence). The CDR3 has 12 amino acids. In DNA form, the CDR3 reads TGTGCCTGGAGTGGCTTGAGCACTGAAGCTTTCTTT. Protein: CAWSGLSTEAFF.

The J gene is TRBJ1-5, the V gene TRBV4-3; D is unresolved. Germline assignment: CDR1 LGHNA and CDR2 YSLEER. The CDR3 loop spans 15 amino acids. Between the trimmed V and J ends, which lost 1 base and 1 base, there was a span of 8 bases. CDR3 nucleotides: TGCGCCAGCAGCCAAGTTCACATGAGCAATCAGCCCCAGCATTTT. Amino acid sequence: CASSQVHMSNQPQHF.

Only a few counts were recorded for this clone. V gene TRBV13 combines with J gene TRBJ1-1; D uncertain. The CDR3 is 15 residues long. CDR1 is PRHDT and CDR2 is FYEKMQ in the germline V gene (reference sequence). Deletions cut 1 base from V and 1 base from J, with 10 bases between. The CDR3 here is CASSLAAAGNTEAFF. The CDR3 DNA follows: TGTGCCAGCAGCTTAGCAGCGGCTGGGAACACTGAAGCTTTCTTT.

The chain couples TRBV6-5 to TRBJ1-1, with TRBD1 matching over 7 bases. J gave up 1 base and V 6 bases, and 5 bases lay outside the gene matches. Germline lookup yields CDR1 MNHEY and CDR2 SVGAGI. The CDR3 extends over 14 amino acids. The CDR3 DNA follows: TGTGCCAGCAGCAGGACAGGTGAGAACACTGAAGCTTTCTTT. This sequence encodes CASSRTGENTEAFF.

V gene TRBV30 combines with J gene TRBJ1-1, with D unclear. The ends were cut back, 3 bases at V and 7 bases at J, with 9 bases in the middle. This CDR3 has 11 amino acids. CDR1 is GTSNPN, CDR2 SVGIG, per germline (reference sequence). CDR3 amino acids: CAWRRANEAFF. The CDR3 nucleotides are TGTGCCTGGAGGAGAGCTAATGAAGCTTTCTTT. Together with reference TRBV30 and TRBJ1-1, the CDR3 gives the full variable domain: SQTIHQWPATLVQPVGSPLSLECTVEGTSNPNLYWYRQAAGRGLQLLFYSVGIGQISSEVPQNLSASRPQDRQFILSSKKLLLSDSGFYLCAWRRANEAFFGQGTRLTVV.